This TCR beta chain was recorded in a study of preoperative IRX-2 immunotherapy in early breast cancer (dated by TCRdb to about 2019). As for this clone: The antigen this receptor binds is unknown. Within one base of it there is no much larger clone, and no base qualities were kept.

The treatment or condition label for this specimen denotes: preoperative locoregional IRX-2 cytokine immunotherapy. The samples were obtained from a phase Ib study that tested preoperative, locoregional IRX-2 cytokine immunotherapy designed to prime immune responses. Before surgery, IRX-2 was given to the donors, who were patients with early-stage breast cancer. Library preparation was by the immunoSEQ multiplex PCR assay. TCRdb took this table from immuneACCESS and kept in-frame rearrangements with V and J called. Such tables lack part of the clones; where checked against another copy, unresolved V genes explain under half of the gap, and the rest is unexplained. The sample table lists tens of thousands of clones, roughly four fifths of them with a count of one. Over 1.3% of the sample belongs to the ten largest clones. From the cysteine up to the phenylalanine, the CDR3 has a length of 16 residues. This entry keeps only the CDR3 DNA: 48 bases, framed from base 1. The germline V end is reduced by 3 bases and the J end by 4 bases; junction bases left unmatched: 6. CDR1 and CDR2, per the germline V gene, are SGHNT and YENEEA.

Source: lymph node tissue, taken after IRX-2 immunotherapy. This sequence originates from a human donor with breast cancer. The chain couples TRBV11-3 to TRBJ2-4, with 10 bases aligning to TRBD1. The sequenced DNA: TGTGCCAGCAGCTTCGGGACAGGGGTTGGGAAAAACATTCAGTACTTC. Its protein product is CASSFGTGVGKNIQYF.